These 23 T cell receptor beta chains originate from one sample sequenced in a study of T-cell memory formation after mild COVID-19 (dated by TCRdb to about 2021). The library was produced with 5' RACE. The sequencing machine was an Illumina NovaSeq 6000. The public reads were quality trimmed at Q25 with fastp and then assembled into clones with MiXCR by TCRdb, keeping productive beta chains. Rows with a matching CDR3 protein are joined into one entry that keeps the most common DNA and genes. Here the sample has around 310,000 distinct CDR3 sequences; 15% to 20% occur a single time. The ten largest clones add up to approximately 20% of the sample. Material: PBMCs or a T cell subset sorted from them (not recorded which). These TCRs come from a young man who had mild COVID-19 (a few samples of this study predate the infection). The sample titles of this study are shuffled in the database, so cell type and time point are left out; the donor was told from shared clones.

There are a few counts of this clonotype. The chain combines TRBV6-2 or TRBV6-3 with TRBJ2-7; no definite D call. V was pared by 7 bases and J by 2 bases, with 12 bases between. This CDR3 has 13 amino acids. CDR1 and CDR2 from the germline V gene are MNHEY and SVGEGT. Written as DNA, the CDR3 is TGTGCCAGCACCCATAGACCCACCTACGAGCAGTACTTC. This translates into CASTHRPTYEQYF.

This clonotype has a handful of counts. This rearrangement joins TRBV3-1 to TRBJ2-5; 10 bases map to TRBD2. The germline gives CDR1 LGHDT, CDR2 YNNKEL (reference sequence). The CDR3 consists of 14 residues. V shed 3 bases and J 10 bases; nucleotides not matched to a gene: 8. CDR3 bases: TGTGCCAGCAGCCAGTCTAGCGGGGGCCCAATCCAGTACTTC. It codes for CASSQSSGGPIQYF.

This chain links TRBV5-6 with TRBJ2-5; 7 nucleotides line up with TRBD2. The junction had 9 bases not matched to a gene; V was cut back by 5 bases and J by 5 bases. This CDR3 has 14 amino acids. Germline V lookup: CDR1 SGHDT, CDR2 YYEEEE. In nucleotides, the CDR3 is TGTGCCAGCAGACCTTCGACTAGCCTGGAGACCCAGTACTTC. Translating gives CASRPSTSLETQYF. Together with reference TRBV5-6 and TRBJ2-5, the CDR3 gives the full variable domain: DAGVTQSPTHLIKTRGQQVTLRCSPKSGHDTVSWYQQALGQGPQFIFQYYEEEERQRGNFPDRFSGHQFPNYSSELNVNALLLGDSALYLCASRPSTSLETQYFGPGTRLLVL.

This clonotype was counted a few times. The chain has TRBV15 and TRBJ1-5; TRBD1 is a possible D gene (5 bases). Trimming left V 4 bases short and J 0 bases short, with 22 bases between. CDR1 and CDR2 (germline): LNHNV, YYDKDF (reference sequence). The CDR3 spans 19 residues. The chain's CDR3 is CATSIPSGRGAFSNQPQHF. CDR3 DNA sequence: TGTGCCACCAGCATCCCATCGGGCAGAGGGGCCTTTAGCAATCAGCCCCAGCATTTT.

This chain links TRBV7-9 with TRBJ2-5, with D possibly TRBD1 on 5 matching bases. Trimming shortened V by 3 bases and J by 5 bases, and 10 bases separated the two germline ends. Germline V gene lookup returns CDR1 SEHNR and CDR2 FQNEAQ (reference sequence). The length of the CDR3 is 13 residues. CDR3 loop: CASSFFRAETQYF. CDR3 DNA sequence: TGTGCCAGCAGCTTTTTCAGGGCGGAGACCCAGTACTTC.

The rearrangement joins TRBV7-2 to TRBJ1-1; D is undetermined. Germline V CDR1 and CDR2: SGHTA, FQGNSA. V was shortened by 2 bases and J by 5 bases, with 6 bases between the two germline ends. The CDR3 length is 12 residues. This CDR3 reads CASSLTRTEAFF. For the CDR3, the DNA is TGTGCCAGCAGCTTAACTCGAACTGAAGCTTTCTTT.

This clonotype has a handful of counts. The rearrangement uses TRBV6-5 and TRBJ1-5, with D hard to call. The CDR3 spans 15 residues. Trimming cost V 4 bases and J 1 base, with 11 bases left between them. Germline CDR1 is MNHEY and CDR2 is SVGAGI. The CDR3, as DNA: TGTGCCAGCAGTTCACAGCGAGCGAGCAATCAGCCCCAGCATTTT. It encodes CASSSQRASNQPQHF.

This clonotype was detected only a few times. This chain joins TRBV10-3 and TRBJ2-1; tentative D call: TRBD1 (6 bases). This CDR3 comprises 19 residues. Trimming shortened V by 0 bases and J by 4 bases, and 22 bases separated the two germline ends. Germline V gene data show CDR1 as ENHRY and CDR2 as SYGVKD. Here the CDR3 reads CAISESTGRGQGAYNEQFF. For the CDR3, the DNA is TGTGCCATCAGTGAGTCGACCGGTAGGGGACAAGGGGCTTACAATGAGCAGTTCTTC.

This clonotype was detected many times. The gene calls are TRBV19 and TRBJ1-2, with TRBD1 as a possible D gene (6 bases). Deletions cut 6 bases from V and 7 bases from J, with 15 bases between. CDR1 and CDR2 from the germline V gene are LNHDA and SQIVND (reference sequence). The CDR3 has 13 amino acids. Written as DNA, the CDR3 is TGTGCCAGTAGCCGGGACAAACCATCTGGCTACACCTTC. Translating gives CASSRDKPSGYTF.

This chain joins TRBV2 and TRBJ2-1, with 11 bases aligning to TRBD1. CDR1 is SNHLY, CDR2 FYNNEI, per germline. After removal of 1 base from V and 8 bases from J, the junction contained 1 base not matched to a gene. This CDR3 spans 14 amino acids. This CDR3 is CASSEGTGGDEQFF. For the CDR3, the DNA is TGTGCCAGCAGTGAAGGGACAGGGGGCGATGAGCAGTTCTTC.

This clonotype was seen only a few times. The CDR3: CSARDIAGEYNEQFF. The CDR3, as DNA: TGCAGTGCTAGAGATATAGCGGGGGAGTACAATGAGCAGTTCTTC. The rearrangement joins TRBV20-1 to TRBJ2-1; 9 bases agree with TRBD2. The ends lost 0 bases at V and 4 bases at J; junction bases unmatched: 4. The CDR3 spans 15 residues. The germline CDR1 and CDR2 sequences are DFQATT and SNEGSKA (reference sequence).

The genes are TRBV19 and TRBJ2-2; possible D gene TRBD1, 6 bases. This CDR3 comprises 13 residues. V dropped 5 bases and J dropped 6 bases, with 10 bases sitting between them. Germline CDR1 and CDR2: LNHDA and SQIVND (reference sequence). For the CDR3, the DNA is TGTGCCAGTAGTTCAACAGGGTCCGGGGAGCTGTTTTTT. It yields the protein CASSSTGSGELFF.

This chain links TRBV4-3 with TRBJ1-1; D might be TRBD1 (6 bases). With 2 bases removed from V and 8 bases from J, the gap between germline ends came to 18 bases. The CDR3 is 15 residues long. The germline V gene has CDR1 LGHNA and CDR2 YSLEER. CDR3 DNA: TGCGCCAGCAGCCAAATCCCAGGGGCGCCTTCGGAAGCTTTCTTT. Translating gives CASSQIPGAPSEAFF.

This clonotype was counted at least ten times. The chain has TRBV7-9 and TRBJ2-3, with D perhaps matching TRBD2 (5 bases). The CDR3 has 12 residues. Germline V CDR1 and CDR2: SEHNR, FQNEAQ (reference sequence). V lost 3 bases to trimming and J lost 7 bases, with 8 bases between them. CDR3 protein: CASSFPGNTQYF. Written as DNA, the CDR3 is TGTGCCAGCAGCTTCCCGGGGAATACGCAGTATTTT.

This clonotype was observed a few times. The V gene is TRBV4-3, the J gene TRBJ2-5, with D possibly being TRBD1 (5 bases). CDR3 length: 16 amino acids. The germline V gene encodes CDR1 LGHNA and CDR2 YSLEER. Trimming pared 3 bases from V and 5 bases from J, leaving 19 bases between. The chain's CDR3 is CASSQSRIGAGETQYF. The CDR3 nucleotides are TGCGCCAGCAGCCAGAGCCGGATAGGGGCCGGTGAGACCCAGTACTTC.

This clonotype has only a few counts. The genes are TRBV6-5 and TRBJ1-5, with D perhaps TRBD1 (5 bases). V was clipped by 6 bases and J by 6 bases, with 15 bases between them. There are 14 residues in the CDR3. The V gene's germline CDR1 is MNHEY and CDR2 SVGAGI. CDR3 residues: CASRPSIGGQPQHF. CDR3 sequence (DNA): TGTGCCAGCAGACCATCGATTGGGGGTCAGCCCCAGCATTTT.

The CDR3 DNA sequence: TGTGCCAGCAAAGGTCGACCGAACTCTGGAAACACCATATATTTT. This codes for CASKGRPNSGNTIYF. V gene TRBV12-3 or TRBV12-4 combines with J gene TRBJ1-3, with unresolved D. Trimming removed 7 bases at V and 0 bases at J, with 13 bases between. The CDR3 totals 15 residues.

The chain combines TRBV27 with TRBJ1-1; possibly TRBD1 for D (6 bases). The CDR3 length is 13 residues. Germline CDR1 and CDR2: MNHEY and SMNVEV (reference sequence). With 5 bases removed from V and 5 bases from J, the gap between germline ends came to 12 bases. The CDR3 DNA reads TGTGCCAGCAGTACCAGGGGAAGGACTGAAGCTTTCTTT. Translating it yields CASSTRGRTEAFF.

This clonotype was seen only a few times. The V and J genes are TRBV7-9 and TRBJ1-1; no reliable D call. Trimming cost V 5 bases and J 0 bases, with 13 bases left between them. This CDR3 is 15 amino acids long. Looked up from germline, CDR1 is SEHNR and CDR2 is FQNEAQ (reference sequence). CDR3 in DNA: TGTGCCAGCAGCCCAAGTGGCCCCATGAACACTGAAGCTTTCTTT. The encoded protein is CASSPSGPMNTEAFF.

This clonotype showed up many times. The chain combines TRBV5-1 with TRBJ2-5; 7 bases agree with TRBD2. This CDR3 contains 15 residues. CDR1 SGHRS and CDR2 YFSETQ come from the germline V gene. Trimming at V came to 3 bases and at J to 2 bases, leaving 7 bases not matched to a gene. The DNA for the CDR3 is TGCGCCAGCAGCTGGACACGGGGGGTACAAGAGACCCAGTACTTC. The encoded protein is CASSWTRGVQETQYF. The full variable domain, in which reference TRBV5-1 and TRBJ2-5 provide the parts outside the CDR3, is KAGVTQTPRYLIKTRGQQVTLSCSPISGHRSVSWYQQTPGQGLQFLFEYFSETQRNKGNFPGRFSGRQFSNSRSEMNVSTLELGDSALYLCASSWTRGVQETQYFGPGTRLLVL.

This clonotype came up once. This rearrangement joins TRBV18 to TRBJ2-7; 10 bases are a match to TRBD1. Germline V gene data show CDR1 as KGHSH and CDR2 as LQKENI. V gave up 6 bases and J gave up 5 bases; unmatched junction bases: 4. The CDR3 is 13 amino acids. The chain's CDR3 is CASSDRGLHEQYF. The CDR3 DNA is TGTGCCAGCTCCGACAGGGGGCTCCACGAGCAGTACTTC.

This clonotype came up a few times. The rearrangement uses TRBV10-3 and TRBJ1-1; D is ambiguous. Germline V CDR1 and CDR2: ENHRY, SYGVKD. CDR3 length equals 11 residues. Trimming left V 6 bases short and J 3 bases short, with 5 bases between. The CDR3 DNA sequence: TGTGCCATCAGGGTAGACACTGAAGCTTTCTTT. Amino acid sequence: CAIRVDTEAFF.

This clonotype was counted only a few times. This sequence joins TRBV12-3 or TRBV12-4 and TRBJ2-2; D may correspond to TRBD1 or TRBD2 (6 bases each). Between the trimmed V and J ends, which lost 8 bases and 3 bases, there was a span of 16 bases. The CDR3 is made up of 15 amino acids. DNA for the CDR3: TGTGCCAGCGTTGAATTTGGGGGGCACACCGGGGAGCTGTTTTTT. It specifies CASVEFGGHTGELFF.